The 24 T cell receptor beta chains reported below all come from one sample, sequenced in a study of OX40 agonist ivuxolimab in advanced cancers. Assay used: immunoSEQ multiplex PCR; TCRdb lists only in-frame clones, some missing. Here the sample spans over 55,000 clones, 70% to 90% being singletons. The source material was CD4+ or CD8+ T cells sorted from blood, sampled in a trial of the OX40 agonist ivuxolimab. The receptors originated from an adult with an advanced solid tumor such as melanoma, head and neck, liver or kidney cancer.

The chain carries TRBV2 and TRBJ2-2; 10 nucleotides align to TRBD2. Germline V gene data show CDR1 as SNHLY and CDR2 as FYNNEI. V shed 7 bases, J shed 3 bases, and the junction held 5 bases outside the gene matches. The CDR3 length is 15 residues. The CDR3 DNA is TGTGCCAGCACCTTAGCGGGAGGTGACACCGGGGAGCTGTTTTTT. Its translation is CASTLAGGDTGELFF. The entire variable domain, with the rest obtained from reference TRBV2 and TRBJ2-2, is as follows: EPEVTQTPSHQVTQMGQEVILRCVPISNHLYFYWYRQILGQKVEFLVSFYNNEISEKSEIFDDQFSVERPDGSNFTLKIRSTKLEDSAMYFCASTLAGGDTGELFFGEGSRLTVL.

The rearrangement joins TRBV7-3 to TRBJ2-5; 10 nucleotides line up with TRBD2. This CDR3 spans 16 amino acids. Germline CDR1 reads SGHTA; CDR2 reads FQGTGA. V lost 2 bases to trimming and J lost 5 bases; unmatched junction nucleotides: 8. CDR3 nucleotide sequence: TGTGCCAGCAGCTTAGTGTCTAGCGGGAGCAGGGAGACCCAGTACTTC. It specifies CASSLVSSGSRETQYF.

This chain links TRBV6-6 with TRBJ1-5, with D unclear. Germline CDR1 and CDR2: MNHNY and SVGAGI (reference sequence). V was shortened by 6 bases and J by 9 bases, with 12 bases between the two germline ends. The CDR3 is 12 residues long. The CDR3 here is CASSDRLGPQHF. The CDR3 DNA reads TGTGCCAGCAGCGACCGTCTCGGGCCCCAGCATTTT.

This rearrangement joins TRBV30 to TRBJ2-1, with 13 nucleotides matching TRBD2. The germline V gene encodes CDR1 GTSNPN and CDR2 SVGIG (reference sequence). The V gene end was trimmed by 4 bases and the J gene end by 9 bases; junction bases not matched to a gene: 9. The CDR3 consists of 15 residues. CDR3 coding DNA: TGTGCCTGGAACCTCGGACTAGCGGGAGTAGTTGAGCAGTTCTTC. It codes for CAWNLGLAGVVEQFF.

This sequence joins TRBV15 and TRBJ2-7, with D unresolved. V was clipped by 0 bases and J by 3 bases, with 6 bases between them. The germline V gene has CDR1 LNHNV and CDR2 YYDKDF (reference sequence). The CDR3 covers 13 residues. The CDR3: CATSREADYEQYF. The CDR3 DNA is TGTGCCACCAGCAGAGAGGCGGACTACGAGCAGTACTTC.

Notes on this clone: An end of the junction differs from the germline gene, which may be a read error. DNA of the CDR3: TGTGCCAGCAGTGAAAGGGGGCGCGATACCTCGTACCTCTTC. It yields the protein CASSERGRDTSYLF. The genes are TRBV2 and TRBJ1-2; the match to TRBD1 covers 7 bases. Germline loops: CDR1 SNHLY, CDR2 FYNNEI. This CDR3 is 14 amino acids long.

As to this clone: Germline and junction disagree at one end, which may indicate a read error. The V and J genes are TRBV5-4 and TRBJ1-3; the D gene is possibly TRBD1 (5 bases). Germline loops: CDR1 SGHNT, CDR2 YYREEE (reference sequence). This CDR3 has 12 residues. The CDR3 region is CASSPGRPVWDF. CDR3 nucleotide sequence: TGTGCCAGCAGCCCGGGACGGCCGGTTTGGGATTTT. The whole variable domain, filled in from reference TRBV5-4 and TRBJ1-3, reads ETGVTQSPTHLIKTRGQQVTLRCSSQSGHNTVSWYQQALGQGPQFIFQYYREEENGRGNFPPRFSGLQFPNYSSELNVNALELDDSALYLCASSPGRPVWDFGEGSWLTVV.

The chain carries TRBV2 and TRBJ2-7, with 12 bases identical to TRBD2. With 3 bases clipped from V and 6 bases from J, the junction kept 9 bases outside the gene matches. The CDR3 loop spans 16 amino acids. From germline, CDR1 is SNHLY and CDR2 FYNNEI. CDR3 in amino acids: CASSDGSASGRGEQYV. The CDR3 DNA follows: TGTGCCAGCAGTGATGGGTCGGCTAGCGGGAGGGGCGAGCAGTACGTC.

The J gene is TRBJ1-1, the V gene TRBV4-1, with 8 bases lining up with TRBD1. Looked up from germline, CDR1 is MGHRA and CDR2 is YSYEKL. The J segment lost 5 bases and the V segment lost 4 bases, leaving 9 bases of the junction unmatched. This CDR3 is built from 15 residues. The CDR3 loop reads CASSRSETGVTEAFF. The CDR3 coding sequence is TGCGCCAGCAGCCGTTCAGAGACAGGGGTAACTGAAGCTTTCTTT.

The chain has TRBV7-2 and TRBJ1-3; D might be TRBD1 (5 bases). Germline CDR1 and CDR2: SGHTA and FQGNSA. The CDR3 runs 15 residues. Trimming removed 1 base at V and 0 bases at J, with 7 bases between. Here the CDR3 reads CASSLVGGSGNTIYF. The CDR3 DNA is TGTGCCAGCAGCTTAGTCGGGGGCTCTGGAAACACCATATATTTT.

This clone occurred a few times. This chain links TRBV4-1 with TRBJ1-5; 12 bases are shared with TRBD1. CDR1 and CDR2 from the germline V gene are MGHRA and YSYEKL. J gave up 6 bases and V 3 bases, and 12 bases lay outside the gene matches. The CDR3 sequence is 18 residues long. The CDR3 region is CASSHGTGGIGYGQPQHF. CDR3 bases: TGCGCCAGCAGCCACGGGACAGGGGGCATTGGGTATGGTCAGCCCCAGCATTTT.

V and J are TRBV18 and TRBJ2-1; D is possibly TRBD1 or TRBD2 (6 bases each). Germline values: CDR1 KGHSH, CDR2 LQKENI. This CDR3 has 12 residues. Between the trimmed V and J ends, which lost 5 bases and 8 bases, there was a span of 10 bases. The CDR3 sequence: CASSTRGDEQFF. The CDR3 DNA reads as TGTGCCAGCTCAACTAGGGGGGATGAGCAGTTCTTC.

The J gene is TRBJ2-2, the V gene TRBV18; D not certain. Germline V lookup: CDR1 KGHSH, CDR2 LQKENI. The CDR3 has 16 residues. The ends were cut back, 0 bases at V and 1 base at J, with 9 bases in the middle. This CDR3 reads CASSPPNQLNTGELFF. The CDR3 coding sequence is TGTGCCAGCTCACCACCGAATCAGCTGAACACCGGGGAGCTGTTTTTT.

J is TRBJ2-3 and V is TRBV4-1; no clear D gene. V was clipped by 1 base and J by 0 bases, with 14 bases between them. The CDR3 extends over 17 amino acids. Germline values: CDR1 MGHRA, CDR2 YSYEKL. The CDR3 region has the DNA TGCGCCAGCAGCCAAGGTATTTCGAGCAGAAGCACAGATACGCAGTATTTT. It specifies CASSQGISSRSTDTQYF.

Only a few counts were recorded for this clone. The genes are TRBV5-1 and TRBJ1-1; no firm D call. Per the germline V gene, CDR1 is SGHRS and CDR2 is YFSETQ. The CDR3 contains 14 residues. Between the trimmed V and J ends, which lost 3 bases and 0 bases, there was a span of 9 bases. CDR3 protein: CASSSDGLNTEAFF. DNA for the CDR3: TGCGCCAGCAGCTCCGACGGATTGAACACTGAAGCTTTCTTT.

This clone has only one observation. The chain employs TRBV5-1 and TRBJ1-1; 7 bases line up with TRBD1. Germline V gives CDR1 SGHRS, CDR2 YFSETQ. The CDR3 contains 14 residues. V trimming: 5 bases; J trimming: 5 bases; junction bases outside the gene matches: 9. CDR3 in amino acids: CASRLGTGDTEAFF. CDR3 DNA: TGCGCCAGCAGACTCGGTACAGGGGATACTGAAGCTTTCTTT.

The V and J genes are TRBV5-1 and TRBJ2-5; tentative D call: TRBD2 (6 bases). This CDR3 is 13 amino acids long. Germline values: CDR1 SGHRS, CDR2 YFSETQ. Trimming shortened V by 4 bases and J by 2 bases, and 9 bases separated the two germline ends. The CDR3 region has the DNA TGCGCCAGCAGCACCGGGACTCAAGAGACCCAGTACTTC. It encodes CASSTGTQETQYF.

The V and J genes are TRBV19 and TRBJ2-6, with D uncertain. Germline lookup yields CDR1 LNHDA and CDR2 SQIVND (reference sequence). The V end was cut by 9 bases, the J end by 1 base, with 10 bases between. The CDR3 runs to 14 residues. The CDR3, as DNA: TGTGCCAGCCGGGTGGGATCTGGGGCCAACGTCCTGACTTTC. Translating it yields CASRVGSGANVLTF. Full variable domain (missing parts from reference TRBV19 and TRBJ2-6): DGGITQSPKYLFRKEGQNVTLSCEQNLNHDAMYWYRQDPGQGLRLIYYSQIVNDFQKGDIAEGYSVSREKKESFPLTVTSAQKNPTAFYLCASRVGSGANVLTFGAGSRLTVL.

This clone was detected only once. This chain joins TRBV29-1 and TRBJ1-2; D perhaps matches TRBD1 (6 bases). Germline V gene sequence: CDR1 SQVTM, CDR2 ANQGSEA. The V end lost 8 bases, the J end lost 7 bases, and 17 bases lay between the germline ends. The CDR3 totals 12 residues. The CDR3 sequence: CSTSAGALGYTF. CDR3 sequence (DNA): TGCAGCACCTCAGCGGGGGCGCTTGGCTACACCTTC. The full variable domain, with the rest looked up from reference TRBV29-1 and TRBJ1-2, is SAVISQKPSRDICQRGTSLTIQCQVDSQVTMMFWYRQQPGQSLTLIATANQGSEATYESGFVIDKFPISRPNLTFSTLTVSNMSPEDSSIYLCSTSAGALGYTFGSGTRLTVV.

This sequence joins TRBV7-9 and TRBJ2-1; 7 nucleotides agree with TRBD2. The J segment lost 0 bases and the V segment lost 5 bases, leaving 4 bases of the junction unmatched. The CDR3 contains 15 residues. The germline gives CDR1 SEHNR, CDR2 FQNEAQ (reference sequence). The DNA for the CDR3 is TGTGCCAGCAGCAAAGGCGGGAGCTCCTACAATGAGCAGTTCTTC. This gives the protein CASSKGGSSYNEQFF.

The chain employs TRBV4-3 and TRBJ1-2; D ambiguous. Trimming cost V 0 bases and J 8 bases, with 16 bases left between them. The CDR3 has 15 residues. CDR1 is LGHNA and CDR2 is YSLEER in the germline V gene. CDR3 amino acids: CASSQERYQVSGYTF. The CDR3 coding sequence is TGCGCCAGCAGCCAAGAACGATACCAGGTGTCGGGCTACACCTTC.

The CDR3 protein is CASSLTGNANTIYF. The DNA for the CDR3 is TGCGCCAGCAGCCTGACAGGGAACGCAAACACCATATATTTT. The chain employs TRBV4-3 and TRBJ1-3; 7 positions match TRBD1. CDR1 and CDR2 (germline): LGHNA, YSLEER. The CDR3 extends over 14 amino acids. Trimming cost V 4 bases and J 6 bases; bases outside gene matches: 6.

The rearrangement uses TRBV15 and TRBJ1-1; perhaps TRBD1 as D (5 bases). CDR1 is LNHNV, CDR2 YYDKDF, per germline (reference sequence). The CDR3 extends over 13 amino acids. With 6 bases removed from V and 9 bases from J, the gap between germline ends came to 17 bases. For the CDR3, the DNA is TGTGCCACCAGAACGAACCAGGAGGGGCAAGCTTTCTTT. Its translation is CATRTNQEGQAFF.

The chain employs TRBV18 and TRBJ2-5; 7 nucleotides match TRBD2. The CDR3 covers 13 residues. Germline loops: CDR1 KGHSH, CDR2 LQKENI. Losses at the gene ends were 3 bases for V and 4 bases for J; bases not matched to a gene: 2. This chain's CDR3 is CASSPSGGETQYF. In DNA, the CDR3 is TGTGCCAGCTCACCCTCGGGGGGAGAGACCCAGTACTTC.